This T cell receptor (beta chain) was sequenced during a study of response to subunit inactivated influenza vaccine. In TCRdb, the RT-PCR reads were re-called with MiXCR into one record per CDR3 protein. The sample shows hundreds of thousands of distinct CDR3 sequences, around 20% of them seen only once. The ends lost 1 base at V and 4 bases at J; junction bases unmatched: 4. The CDR3 has 15 residues. CDR1 is LGHNA, CDR2 YSLEER, per germline. This sequence was found in a man between 45 and 60 years old who received an inactivated influenza vaccine. The chain is built from TRBV4-3 and TRBJ1-2; 9 bases fit TRBD1. The material sequenced was PBMCs from blood, taken approximately 5 days after vaccination. CDR3 region: CASSQAGTGSYGYTF. Written as DNA, the CDR3 is TGCGCCAGCAGCCAAGCTGGGACAGGGTCCTATGGCTACACCTTC.